Below, one TCR beta chain is given with its context. The antigen remains unidentified. Some clones are missing from TCRdb's copy, which holds only in-frame ones; the method was immunoSEQ multiplex PCR. The sample holds 130,000 to 150,000 clones, 85% to 95% seen once. Germline CDR1 reads GTSNPN; CDR2 reads SVGIG (reference sequence). This CDR3 is 14 amino acids long. The V and J ends lost 2 bases and 0 bases respectively, with 10 bases between them. The data were obtained in a study of T cell responses to AZD1222 COVID-19 vaccine. Findings and caveats of the study: The peak T cell response came first, and repertoires were sampled only after it.

The sample in question was peripheral blood, obtained after recovery from COVID-19. The V gene is TRBV30, the J gene TRBJ1-1; no definite D call. This clonotype was sampled from an adult who had recovered from COVID-19. The CDR3 coding sequence is TGTGCCTGGAGTCAGTTAACGTTGAACACTGAAGCTTTCTTT. Residues: CAWSQLTLNTEAFF.